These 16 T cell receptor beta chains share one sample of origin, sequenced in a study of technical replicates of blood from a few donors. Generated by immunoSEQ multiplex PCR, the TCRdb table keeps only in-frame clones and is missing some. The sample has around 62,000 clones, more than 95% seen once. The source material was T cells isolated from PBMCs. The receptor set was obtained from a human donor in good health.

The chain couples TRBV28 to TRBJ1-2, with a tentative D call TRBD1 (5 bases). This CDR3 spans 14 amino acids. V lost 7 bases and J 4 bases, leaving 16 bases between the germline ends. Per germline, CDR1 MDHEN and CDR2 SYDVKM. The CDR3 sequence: CASTRGGVRYGYTF. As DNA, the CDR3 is TGTGCCAGCACCCGGGGAGGGGTTCGCTATGGCTACACCTTC.

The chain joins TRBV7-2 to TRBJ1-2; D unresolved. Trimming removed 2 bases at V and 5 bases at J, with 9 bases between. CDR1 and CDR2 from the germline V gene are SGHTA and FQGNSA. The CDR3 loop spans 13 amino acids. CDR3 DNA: TGTGCCAGCAGCTTAAACAGTATTTATGGCTACACCTTC. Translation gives CASSLNSIYGYTF.

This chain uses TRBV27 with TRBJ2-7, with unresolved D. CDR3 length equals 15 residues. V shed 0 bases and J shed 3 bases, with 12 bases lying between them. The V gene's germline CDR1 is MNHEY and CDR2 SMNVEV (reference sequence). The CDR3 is CASSLSEPTFYEQYF. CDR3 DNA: TGTGCCAGCAGTTTATCAGAGCCCACCTTCTACGAGCAGTACTTC.

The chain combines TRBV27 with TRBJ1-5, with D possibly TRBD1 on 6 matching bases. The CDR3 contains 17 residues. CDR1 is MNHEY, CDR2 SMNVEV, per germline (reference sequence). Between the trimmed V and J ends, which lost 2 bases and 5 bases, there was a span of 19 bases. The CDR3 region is CASSLGPLRGRYQPQHF. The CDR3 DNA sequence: TGTGCCAGCAGTTTAGGCCCTCTCAGGGGTCGGTATCAGCCCCAGCATTTT.

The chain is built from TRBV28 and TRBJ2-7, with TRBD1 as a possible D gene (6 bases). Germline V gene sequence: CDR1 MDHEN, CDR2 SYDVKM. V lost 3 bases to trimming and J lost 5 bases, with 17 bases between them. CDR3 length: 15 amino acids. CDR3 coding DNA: TGTGCCAGCAGTTTGGGCTGGGCCAGGGGCCACGAGCAGTACTTC. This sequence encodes CASSLGWARGHEQYF.

CDR3 bases: TGCGCCAGCAGCTTGGACGGCGGCGACACTGAAGCTTTCTTT. It codes for CASSLDGGDTEAFF. V gene TRBV5-1 combines with J gene TRBJ1-1, with D unclear. The V end lost 0 bases, the J end lost 3 bases, and 9 bases lay between the germline ends. The CDR3 has 14 amino acids. Germline values: CDR1 SGHRS, CDR2 YFSETQ.

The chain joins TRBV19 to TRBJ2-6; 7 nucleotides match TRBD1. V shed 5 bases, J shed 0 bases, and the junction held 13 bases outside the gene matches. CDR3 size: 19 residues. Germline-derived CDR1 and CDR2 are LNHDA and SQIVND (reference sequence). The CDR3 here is CASSLFSGTDSSGANVLTF. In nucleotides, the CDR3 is TGTGCCAGTAGTCTATTTTCCGGGACAGACTCCTCTGGGGCCAACGTCCTGACTTTC.

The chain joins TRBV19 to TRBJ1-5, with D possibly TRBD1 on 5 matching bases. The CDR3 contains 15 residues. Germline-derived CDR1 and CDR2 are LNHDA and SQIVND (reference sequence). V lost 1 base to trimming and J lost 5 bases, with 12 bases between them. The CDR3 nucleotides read TGTGCCAGTAGTATAGGGGGCGGCGTTGATCAGCCCCAGCATTTT. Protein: CASSIGGGVDQPQHF.

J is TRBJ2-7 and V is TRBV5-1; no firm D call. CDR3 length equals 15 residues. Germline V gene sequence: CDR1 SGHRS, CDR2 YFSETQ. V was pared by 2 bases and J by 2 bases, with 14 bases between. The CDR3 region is CASSFLTPRAYEQYF. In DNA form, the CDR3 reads TGCGCCAGCAGCTTCTTGACACCACGCGCCTACGAGCAGTACTTC.

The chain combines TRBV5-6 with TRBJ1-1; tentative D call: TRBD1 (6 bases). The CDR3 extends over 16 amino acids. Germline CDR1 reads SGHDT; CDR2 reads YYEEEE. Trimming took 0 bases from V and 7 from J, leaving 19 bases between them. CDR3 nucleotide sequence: TGTGCCAGCAGCTTGGGGCCACGTGGGACACAGAATGAAGCTTTCTTT. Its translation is CASSLGPRGTQNEAFF.

The CDR3 DNA is TGCGCCAGCAGCCAAGTCGTAGGGGTAGAGACCCAGTACTTC. It yields the protein CASSQVVGVETQYF. This chain joins TRBV4-1 and TRBJ2-5; perhaps TRBD1 as D (5 bases). This CDR3 has 14 amino acids. From germline, CDR1 is MGHRA and CDR2 YSYEKL. V was cut by 1 base and J by 4 bases, with 10 bases left in between.

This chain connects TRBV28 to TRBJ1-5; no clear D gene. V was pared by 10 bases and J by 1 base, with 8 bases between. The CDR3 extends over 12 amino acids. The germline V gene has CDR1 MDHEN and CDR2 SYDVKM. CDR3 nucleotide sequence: TGTGCCACCCGTGAGAGCAATCAGCCCCAGCATTTT. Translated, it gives CATRESNQPQHF.

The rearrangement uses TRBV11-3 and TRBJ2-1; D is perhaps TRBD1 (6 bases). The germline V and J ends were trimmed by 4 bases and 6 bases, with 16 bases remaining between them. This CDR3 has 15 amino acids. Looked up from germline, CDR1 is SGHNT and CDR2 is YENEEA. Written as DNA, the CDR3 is TGTGCCAGCAGCTCGAGGGCAGGGGCAGGCAATGAGCAGTTCTTC. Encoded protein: CASSSRAGAGNEQFF.

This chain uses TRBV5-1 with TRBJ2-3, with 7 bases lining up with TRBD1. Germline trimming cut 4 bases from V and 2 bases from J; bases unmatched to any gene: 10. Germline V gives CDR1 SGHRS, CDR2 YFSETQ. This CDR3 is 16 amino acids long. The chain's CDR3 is CASSPGPEGATDTQYF. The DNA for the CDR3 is TGCGCCAGCAGCCCCGGACCCGAGGGGGCCACAGATACGCAGTATTTT. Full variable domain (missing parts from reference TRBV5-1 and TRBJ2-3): KAGVTQTPRYLIKTRGQQVTLSCSPISGHRSVSWYQQTPGQGLQFLFEYFSETQRNKGNFPGRFSGRQFSNSRSEMNVSTLELGDSALYLCASSPGPEGATDTQYFGPGTRLTVL.

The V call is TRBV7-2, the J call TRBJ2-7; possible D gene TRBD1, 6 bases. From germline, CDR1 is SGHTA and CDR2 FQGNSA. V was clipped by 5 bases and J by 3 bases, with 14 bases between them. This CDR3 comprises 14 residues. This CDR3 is CASSRTGSGYEQYF. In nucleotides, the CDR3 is TGTGCCAGCAGCCGAACAGGGTCCGGCTACGAGCAGTACTTC.

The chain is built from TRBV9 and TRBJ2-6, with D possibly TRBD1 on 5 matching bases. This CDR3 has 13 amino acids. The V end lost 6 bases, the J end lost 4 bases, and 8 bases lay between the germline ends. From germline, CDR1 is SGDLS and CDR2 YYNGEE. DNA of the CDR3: TGTGCCAGCAAGGGGTACGGGGCCAACGTCCTGACTTTC. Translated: CASKGYGANVLTF.